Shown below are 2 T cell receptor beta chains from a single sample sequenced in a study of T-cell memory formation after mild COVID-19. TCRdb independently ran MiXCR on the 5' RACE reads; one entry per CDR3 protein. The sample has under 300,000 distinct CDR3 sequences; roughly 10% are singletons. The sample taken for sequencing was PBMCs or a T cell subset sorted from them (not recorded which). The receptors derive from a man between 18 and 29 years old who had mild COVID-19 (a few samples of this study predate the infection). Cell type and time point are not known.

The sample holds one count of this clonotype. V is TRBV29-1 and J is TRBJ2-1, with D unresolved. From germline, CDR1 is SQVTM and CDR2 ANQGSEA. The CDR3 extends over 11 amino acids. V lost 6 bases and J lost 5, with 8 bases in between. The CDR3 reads CSVPANNEQFF. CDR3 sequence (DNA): TGCAGCGTACCGGCAAACAATGAGCAGTTCTTC.

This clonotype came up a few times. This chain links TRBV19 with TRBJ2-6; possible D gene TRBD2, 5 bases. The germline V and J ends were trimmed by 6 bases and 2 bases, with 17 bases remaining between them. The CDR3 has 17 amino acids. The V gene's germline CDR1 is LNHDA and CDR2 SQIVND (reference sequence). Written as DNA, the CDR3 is TGTGCCAGTAGAGACCTAACCCAGCGGCCTGGGGCCAACGTCCTGACTTTC. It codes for CASRDLTQRPGANVLTF.